The next 16 T cell receptor beta chains were all read from a single sample in a study of blood T cell repertoires in COVID-19. The data were produced by immunoSEQ multiplex PCR, yet TCRdb's version contains in-frame clones alone and is incomplete. In the table there are under 150,000 clones, 75% to 90% of which are singletons. The specimen sequenced was PBMCs or T cells enriched from blood (not recorded which). The receptors come from a woman aged 50 to 60 who had recovered from COVID-19.

The rearrangement joins TRBV5-1 to TRBJ2-7; 7 positions agree with TRBD1. CDR1 is SGHRS and CDR2 is YFSETQ in the germline V gene. This CDR3 has 13 residues. Trimming took 2 bases from V and 3 from J; bases not matched to a gene: 2. In DNA, the CDR3 is TGCGCCAGCAGCTTTTCAGGGGGCTACGAGCAGTACTTC. It yields the protein CASSFSGGYEQYF.

CDR3 nucleotides: TGTGCCAGCAGTGACCTACAGGGGATCAATTCACCCCTCCACTTT. Translation gives CASSDLQGINSPLHF. The V and J genes are TRBV6-2 or TRBV6-3 and TRBJ1-6; 7 nucleotides match TRBD1. This CDR3 contains 15 residues. V was pared by 5 bases and J by 7 bases, with 8 bases of the junction left unmatched. The germline V gene encodes CDR1 MNHEY and CDR2 SVGEGT.

This clone appeared once. The chain combines TRBV7-9 with TRBJ2-1; tentative D call: TRBD1 (5 bases). The V gene's germline CDR1 is SEHNR and CDR2 FQNEAQ (reference sequence). This CDR3 comprises 12 residues. V dropped 8 bases and J dropped 10 bases, with 15 bases sitting between them. The CDR3 protein is CASGAPLVEQFF. In DNA form, the CDR3 reads TGTGCCAGCGGGGCACCCTTGGTAGAGCAGTTCTTC.

V gene TRBV6-5 combines with J gene TRBJ1-2, with 7 bases identical to TRBD1. Germline V CDR1 and CDR2: MNHEY, SVGAGI. CDR3 length: 14 residues. Trimming at V came to 5 bases and at J to 2 bases, leaving 5 bases not matched to a gene. The CDR3 protein is CASSRRDRNYGYTF. The DNA for the CDR3 is TGTGCCAGCAGTCGCCGGGACAGAAACTATGGCTACACCTTC.

This clone was picked up a small number of times. In DNA, the CDR3 is TGTGCCAGCAGTGAATATTTGGCAGGCGAAAACTCCTATGGCTACACCTTC. Its translation: CASSEYLAGENSYGYTF. The genes are TRBV6-1 and TRBJ1-2; D not resolved. V was trimmed by 2 bases and J by 4 bases, leaving 20 bases between them. In germline, CDR1 is MNHNS, CDR2 SASEGT. This CDR3 region has 17 residues.

The chain recombines TRBV5-1 with TRBJ1-3; 7 nucleotides agree with TRBD1. Germline CDR1 and CDR2: SGHRS and YFSETQ. V trimming: 4 bases; J trimming: 0 bases; junction bases outside the gene matches: 4. The CDR3 contains 15 residues. In DNA form, the CDR3 reads TGCGCCAGCAGCCGGGGGACAGACTCTGGAAACACCATATATTTT. Amino acid sequence: CASSRGTDSGNTIYF.

The J gene is TRBJ2-7, the V gene TRBV6-2 or TRBV6-3; the D gene is possibly TRBD1 (6 bases). In germline, CDR1 is MNHEY, CDR2 SVGEGT. V was shortened by 1 base and J by 9 bases, with 28 bases between the two germline ends. The CDR3 contains 18 residues. The CDR3 region has the DNA TGTGCCAGCAGTTACTTCCCGGGACAACCCTCTCGCGGATTCGCGCAGTACTTC. As protein: CASSYFPGQPSRGFAQYF.

The chain recombines TRBV19 with TRBJ2-5; the match to TRBD2 covers 12 bases. V was pared by 6 bases and J by 4 bases, with 0 bases of the junction left unmatched. Germline-derived CDR1 and CDR2 are LNHDA and SQIVND (reference sequence). This CDR3 is built from 13 residues. The CDR3 DNA sequence: TGTGCCAGTAGGGGACTAGCGGGAGAGACCCAGTACTTC. Its protein product is CASRGLAGETQYF. Full variable domain (outside the CDR3, taken from reference TRBV19 and TRBJ2-5): DGGITQSPKYLFRKEGQNVTLSCEQNLNHDAMYWYRQDPGQGLRLIYYSQIVNDFQKGDIAEGYSVSREKKESFPLTVTSAQKNPTAFYLCASRGLAGETQYFGPGTRLLVL.

J is TRBJ2-7 and V is TRBV6-1; maybe TRBD1 (6 bases). The CDR3 sequence is 13 residues long. The germline V gene encodes CDR1 MNHNS and CDR2 SASEGT. V lost 2 bases, J lost 4 bases, and 9 bases lay in between. The CDR3 nucleotides read TGTGCCAGCAGTGAACAGGGGACGTACGAGCAGTACTTC. Its translation: CASSEQGTYEQYF.

This chain connects TRBV9 to TRBJ1-1, with a possible D match to TRBD1 (5 bases). The V end lost 0 bases, the J end lost 4 bases, and 7 bases lay between the germline ends. CDR1 is SGDLS, CDR2 YYNGEE, per germline. The CDR3 runs 13 residues. The CDR3: CASSVEGFTEAFF. In DNA form, the CDR3 reads TGTGCCAGCAGCGTAGAGGGGTTCACTGAAGCTTTCTTT.

V gene TRBV5-1 combines with J gene TRBJ1-3; no definite D call. The CDR3 length is 15 residues. Germline lookup yields CDR1 SGHRS and CDR2 YFSETQ. V gave up 5 bases and J gave up 0 bases, with 12 bases separating them. The CDR3 is CASSQTIHSGNTIYF. The CDR3 DNA follows: TGCGCCAGCAGTCAGACAATTCACTCTGGAAACACCATATATTTT.

This clone was observed a few times. The rearrangement joins TRBV19 to TRBJ2-7; possible D gene TRBD1, 5 bases. Germline V gene sequence: CDR1 LNHDA, CDR2 SQIVND (reference sequence). The V and J ends lost 0 bases and 5 bases respectively, with 11 bases between them. CDR3 length: 14 amino acids. CDR3 protein: CASSIDRVNDEQYF. CDR3 DNA sequence: TGTGCCAGTAGTATAGACAGGGTCAACGACGAGCAGTACTTC.

The rearrangement uses TRBV4-3 and TRBJ1-2; no reliable D call. Between the trimmed V and J ends, which lost 0 bases and 2 bases, there was a span of 10 bases. The CDR3 spans 15 residues. CDR1 is LGHNA, CDR2 YSLEER, per germline. The CDR3 reads CASSQDEPRNYGYTF. DNA of the CDR3: TGCGCCAGCAGCCAAGATGAGCCACGAAACTATGGCTACACCTTC.

The V call is TRBV2, the J call TRBJ1-1; TRBD1 matches at 7 bases. This CDR3 contains 13 residues. Germline V CDR1 and CDR2: SNHLY, FYNNEI. V gave up 5 bases and J gave up 5 bases; unmatched junction bases: 5. In DNA form, the CDR3 reads TGTGCCAGCAGTACTCTGGGACAGACTGAAGCTTTCTTT. It codes for CASSTLGQTEAFF.

CDR3 region: CASSLGAGPFYGYTF. The CDR3 region has the DNA TGTGCCAGCAGCTTGGGGGCAGGCCCGTTCTATGGCTACACCTTC. The gene calls are TRBV5-6 and TRBJ1-2; no firm D call. V lost 0 bases and J 4 bases, leaving 13 bases between the germline ends. CDR1 SGHDT and CDR2 YYEEEE come from the germline V gene. The CDR3 covers 15 residues.

This chain uses TRBV12-5 with TRBJ1-2; 8 positions agree with TRBD1. V lost 5 bases, J lost 4 bases, and 6 bases stayed unmatched. The CDR3 sequence is 14 residues long. CDR1 LGHNT and CDR2 FRNRAP come from the germline V gene. The CDR3 sequence is CASGATGVLYGYTF. The DNA for the CDR3 is TGTGCTAGTGGTGCGACAGGGGTGCTCTATGGCTACACCTTC.